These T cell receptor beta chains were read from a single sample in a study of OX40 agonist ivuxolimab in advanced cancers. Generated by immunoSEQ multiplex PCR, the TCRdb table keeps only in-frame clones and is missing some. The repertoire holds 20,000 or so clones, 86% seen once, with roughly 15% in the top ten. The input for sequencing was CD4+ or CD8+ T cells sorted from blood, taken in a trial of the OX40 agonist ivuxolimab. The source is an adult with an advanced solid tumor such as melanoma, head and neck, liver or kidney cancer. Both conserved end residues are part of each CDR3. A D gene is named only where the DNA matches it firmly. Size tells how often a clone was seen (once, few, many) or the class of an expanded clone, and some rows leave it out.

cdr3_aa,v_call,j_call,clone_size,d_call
CASSLTSGSPYNEQFF,TRBV11-3,TRBJ2-1,-,TRBD2
CASSYRGQGGDTIYF,TRBV6-5,TRBJ1-3,-,TRBD1
CASRRGFNQPQHF,TRBV27,TRBJ1-5,-,-
CASSYPRGVGNTIYF,TRBV7-9,TRBJ1-3,-,-
CASSRDSSYAFF,TRBV18,TRBJ1-1,few,TRBD1
CASSLIRDPFRETQYF,TRBV7-8,TRBJ2-5,once,-
CASSDSRYEQYF,TRBV18,-,-,-
CASSSNRDHLEPQHF,TRBV21-1,TRBJ1-5,-,-
CASSYVGGGYGYTF,TRBV6-5,TRBJ1-2,-,-
CASSAQGFFSGNTIYF,TRBV19,TRBJ1-3,-,-
CASSIAGGFYEQFF,TRBV19,TRBJ2-1,-,-
CAIRADRGPYEQYF,TRBV10-3,TRBJ2-7,-,TRBD1
CAWSDRIGGPADGYTF,TRBV30,TRBJ1-2,once,-
CASSLRGPGADTQYF,TRBV5-1,TRBJ2-3,-,-
CATPRGPEDGSSYEQYF,TRBV2,TRBJ2-7,-,TRBD1
CASSTGTSGPLYNEQFF,TRBV13,TRBJ2-1,-,TRBD2
CACRTRRDEQFF,TRBV30,TRBJ2-1,-,-
CASSLAREVSYTF,TRBV11-2,TRBJ1-2,-,-
CASSTGLAGYNEQFF,TRBV19,TRBJ2-1,-,TRBD2
CANPPPGMNTEAFF,TRBV7-9,TRBJ1-1,few,-
CASSITGTGGPYQETQYF,TRBV5-1,TRBJ2-5,-,TRBD1
CASSFAQAYEQYF,TRBV5-1,TRBJ2-7,-,-
CASSLGRGGGGGETQYF,TRBV27,TRBJ2-5,-,TRBD2
CATGQLNEKLFF,TRBV27,TRBJ1-4,-,-
CASSILAGTINEQFF,TRBV27,TRBJ2-1,-,-
CSVVGKAGGRRNEQFF,TRBV29-1,TRBJ2-1,few,TRBD2
CASTRAGGLDTQYF,TRBV28,TRBJ2-3,-,TRBD1
CASSGITGRPSYEQYF,TRBV6-6,TRBJ2-7,-,-
CASSLRFF,TRBV6-1,TRBJ2-1,-,-
CASTKHPLGYTF,TRBV6-1,TRBJ1-2,-,-
CAEMGMGGSSYNEQFF,TRBV19,TRBJ2-1,-,TRBD2
CASSPAEAGPGEKLFF,TRBV5-1,TRBJ1-4,hyperexpanded,-
CASSQGQPYGYTF,TRBV5-8,TRBJ1-2,-,-
CASSLSDSLSYEQYF,TRBV27,TRBJ2-7,-,-
CASSLAYPGGTDTQYF,TRBV7-8,TRBJ2-3,few,-
CASSVHRDSNQPQHF,TRBV19,TRBJ1-5,-,-
CASSYLGGALGETQYF,TRBV6-5,TRBJ2-5,-,-
CASSLTAFGASSYEQYF,TRBV7-2,TRBJ2-7,-,-
CASSSDEVFEKLFF,TRBV28,TRBJ1-4,-,-
CASSLIGGGGEDTQYF,TRBV5-4,TRBJ2-3,-,-
CASSPWTGMYEQYF,TRBV28,TRBJ2-7,-,TRBD1
CASSPGLQNQPQHF,TRBV27,TRBJ1-5,-,-
CAISDPQGGTDTQYF,TRBV10-3,TRBJ2-3,-,TRBD1
CASRHTGQVAEAFF,TRBV2,TRBJ1-1,once,-
CASSPRLAEPYNEQFF,TRBV9,TRBJ2-1,medium-sized,TRBD2
CATSREGGAVSDTQYF,TRBV15,TRBJ2-3,-,-
CASSQSIGQEFSYEQYF,TRBV23-1,TRBJ2-7,once,TRBD1
CASSLGGRREQYF,TRBV7-6,TRBJ2-7,-,TRBD2
CASSSILGTGKGANVLTF,TRBV7-9,TRBJ2-6,-,TRBD1
CASSVGYNEQFF,TRBV9,TRBJ2-1,few,-
CASSDSGGTGSTEAFF,TRBV6-4,TRBJ1-1,-,TRBD1
CASSYEQGGEQYF,TRBV6-5,TRBJ2-7,-,-
CAIMGSGRTTDTQYF,TRBV27,TRBJ2-3,-,TRBD2
CASSLKQANYGYTF,TRBV5-6,TRBJ1-2,-,-
CASSLTGGGQPQHF,TRBV7-6,TRBJ1-5,-,TRBD1
CASSLRGQGDEQYF,TRBV28,TRBJ2-7,-,TRBD1
CASSRLAGGPGEQYF,TRBV7-9,TRBJ2-7,-,TRBD2
CASSYSRRSNQPQHF,TRBV6-5,TRBJ1-5,-,-
CASSEAQMGVGTQYF,TRBV6-1,TRBJ2-5,-,-